The T cell receptor beta chain under discussion was sequenced for a study of blood T cell repertoires in COVID-19. Libraries were prepared by immunoSEQ multiplex PCR; TCRdb keeps only in-frame clonotypes and omits some of them. Among around 100,000 clones listed, 90% were seen once. CDR3 length: 15 amino acids. Germline V lookup: CDR1 SNHLY, CDR2 FYNNEI. J gave up 2 bases and V 5 bases, and 9 bases lay outside the gene matches. The chain carries TRBV2 and TRBJ2-7; 7 bases match TRBD2. The TCR comes from a man aged 45-60 years with acute or convalescent COVID-19. The source material was peripheral blood. The CDR3 DNA reads TGTGCCAGCAGTCGAAAGAGGGACTACCCCTACGAGCAGTACTTC. Its translation: CASSRKRDYPYEQYF. Supplemented by reference TRBV2 and TRBJ2-7, the full variable domain reads EPEVTQTPSHQVTQMGQEVILRCVPISNHLYFYWYRQILGQKVEFLVSFYNNEISEKSEIFDDQFSVERPDGSNFTLKIRSTKLEDSAMYFCASSRKRDYPYEQYFGPGTRLTVT.